This T cell receptor beta chain was sequenced in a study of blood T cell repertoires in COVID-19. The CDR3 runs to 14 residues. V was pared by 2 bases and J by 2 bases, with 10 bases between. Germline CDR1 is MNHEY and CDR2 is SMNVEV (reference sequence). In this sample, this clone turned up a few times. TCRdb's copy holds only in-frame clones and misses some; the assay was immunoSEQ multiplex PCR. There are 400,000 or so clones in the sample; about 88% occur only once, and around 1.5% lies in the top ten. Sequenced material: peripheral blood. The V and J genes are TRBV27 and TRBJ2-7; D is perhaps TRBD2 (5 bases). The sequence was collected from a woman aged 40 to 49 with COVID-19, enrolled during active disease. The CDR3 sequence: CASSLRLTTYEQYF. The CDR3 nucleotides read TGTGCCAGCAGTTTAAGACTAACGACCTACGAGCAGTACTTC.